Detailed here is one T cell receptor beta chain. The sample belongs to a study of PD-L1 blockade in urothelial cancer. Study information: There were a median of around 140,000 T cells in blood samples.

Clones were read by immunoSEQ multiplex PCR, and TCRdb kept only the in-frame ones, dropping some. The sample has around 100,000 clones, 91% seen once. Anywhere from 1 to 8 samples came from each patient, spanning pretreatment and on-treatment. This clonotype originated in a woman older than 75 with urothelial cancer. The sample in question was PBMCs, obtained around atezolizumab (anti-PD-L1) treatment.

The CDR3 DNA reads as TGTGCCAGTAGTATAGACGGGTACTATGGCTACACCTTC. Protein: CASSIDGYYGYTF. V is TRBV19 and J is TRBJ1-2, with no clear D. V was shortened by 0 bases and J by 3 bases, with 5 bases between the two germline ends. This CDR3 region has 13 residues. Germline values: CDR1 LNHDA, CDR2 SQIVND (reference sequence).